In this sample, the clone carrying this T cell receptor beta chain turned up a few times. Antigen: not known. Diagnosis relied on clinical symptoms, serum thyroxine and TRAb, thyroid ultrasound and orbital computed tomography. RNA transcripts served as the template for amplifying TCR beta CDR3 regions. In the first-round RT-PCR of the TCR CDR3, the HTBI primer set was used. TCRdb ran MiXCR on the multiplex PCR reads and lists one entry per CDR3 protein. The sample contains about 210,000 distinct CDR3 sequences, 17% of which appear only once. The data derive from a study of T cells in Graves' hyperthyroidism and ophthalmopathy. Study results and caveats: Onset of ophthalmopathy came a median around 6.2 months after the model predicted it.

The clonotype comes from a man between 45 and 60 years old with Graves' hyperthyroidism. Sequenced input: blood.

The CDR3 reads CASSSQLSYNEQFF. CDR3 sequence (DNA): TGCGCCAGCAGTTCACAACTCTCCTACAATGAGCAGTTCTTC. The chain uses TRBV5-1 and TRBJ2-1; D unresolved. The CDR3 covers 14 residues. V was shortened by 5 bases and J by 0 bases, with 9 bases between the two germline ends. From germline, CDR1 is SGHRS and CDR2 YFSETQ. Using reference TRBV5-1 and TRBJ2-1 for the parts outside the CDR3, the full variable domain is KAGVTQTPRYLIKTRGQQVTLSCSPISGHRSVSWYQQTPGQGLQFLFEYFSETQRNKGNFPGRFSGRQFSNSRSEMNVSTLELGDSALYLCASSSQLSYNEQFFGPGTRLTVL.